This T cell receptor (beta chain) was sequenced during a study of blood T cell repertoires in COVID-19 (dated by TCRdb to 2020 to 2022). Background on the whole study: Samples covering the acute and convalescent phases of COVID-19 were provided by collaborators in the United States, Italy and Spain. The material from the prospective study consisted of cDNA or gDNA derived from T cells, B-cell-depleted T cells, or PBMCs. The dataset comprised deeply sampled blood TCRbeta repertoires from subjects exposed to, actively infected with, or recovered from COVID-19. The repertoires were made available in a free public database intended to serve as a resource for research on the immune response to SARS-CoV-2. The samples were drawn from the first 160 participants of the ongoing ImmuneRACE study and from over 950 subjects provided by 6 global collaborators. A de-identified subject ID, COVID-19 status, age in years and sex were almost always included in the sample metadata. Where available, HLA class I and class II types were taken from metadata supplied by the sample provider and were not determined by assay-based typing. General findings and caveats noted by the study authors: The amount of clinical and demographic metadata varied by source and participant and was provided uncurated.

Each collaborating institution followed its own protocols to collect whole blood in K2EDTA tubes. For TCRbeta analysis, collaborators shipped samples as frozen whole blood, isolated PBMCs, or DNA extracted from either of those sample types. For this clone: Its antigen specificity is not known. Base qualities are not recorded, but no much larger clone differs from it by a single base.

TCRbeta CDR3 regions were amplified from genomic DNA using the immunoSEQ Assay, a bias-controlled multiplex PCR. The original pipeline was this. Within the assay, amplification of reference gene primers was used to estimate how many nucleated cells each sample contained. Sequence reads were collapsed and filtered to measure the absolute abundance of every unique TCRbeta CDR3 rearrangement. For each sample, productive Simpson clonality was calculated as the square root of Simpson's diversity index over productive rearrangements. As stored in TCRdb, this immuneACCESS dataset retains in-frame rearrangements with V and J assigned. A fraction of the clones does not appear; measured against another copy, unresolved V genes explain less than half of the discrepancy, and the remainder lacks a known reason. V, J and clone size were drawn from that table, and D and trimming were deduced from the DNA. Within this sample are about 100,000 clones, with 69% of them counted one time only. The ten biggest clones cover less than 6.5% of the sample.

The material sequenced was peripheral blood. The source is an elderly man with acute or convalescent COVID-19.

The CDR3 in this case is CASSDDRQNEQYF. The DNA sequence is given as TGTGCCAGCAGTGACGATAGACAAAACGAGCAGTACTTC. The sequence links TRBV27 to TRBJ2-7, with the D gene uncertain. The germline V gene (reference sequence) gives CDR1 as MNHEY and CDR2 as SMNVEV. The CDR3, cysteine through phenylalanine, is 13 amino acids long. The only DNA kept is the CDR3, 39 bases in frame from the first base. V drops 5 bases and J drops 5 bases, leaving 13 bases in between.